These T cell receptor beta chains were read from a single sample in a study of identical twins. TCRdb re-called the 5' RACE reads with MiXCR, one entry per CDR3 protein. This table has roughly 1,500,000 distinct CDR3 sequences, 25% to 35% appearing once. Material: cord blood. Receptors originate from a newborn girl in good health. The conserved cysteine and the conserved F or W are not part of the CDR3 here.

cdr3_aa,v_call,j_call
ASSLIGSGSQNEQF,TRBV11-1,TRBJ2-1
ASSYSDRDYNEQF,TRBV6-5,TRBJ2-1
ASGTTVGNTEAF,TRBV25-1,TRBJ1-1
SAREALYEQY,TRBV20-1,TRBJ2-7
AISRGLNEKLF,TRBV6-1,TRBJ1-4
ASTRRRGTHNEQF,TRBV12-3/TRBV12-4,TRBJ2-1
ASSLAQTRSTDTQY,TRBV7-6,TRBJ2-3
ASSYEAYNEQF,TRBV6-5,TRBJ2-1
ASSYRVGSYNEQY,TRBV6-6,-
SAPLAGTFYEQY,TRBV20-1,-
ASSEGQAANTEAF,TRBV25-1,TRBJ1-1
SVEAHRAHEQF,TRBV29-1,TRBJ2-1
ASSYQPSGAYEQY,TRBV6-5,TRBJ2-7
ASSLVDQNSPLH,TRBV27,TRBJ1-6
SARVLVGYGYT,TRBV20-1,TRBJ1-2
ASRRGLAISYNEQF,TRBV28,TRBJ2-1
SVPGLADKYNEQF,TRBV20-1,TRBJ2-1
ASSLDALDSREQF,TRBV13,TRBJ2-1
ASNYVPREGTDTQY,TRBV28,TRBJ2-3
ASSLSGLAGEQF,TRBV27,TRBJ2-1
AISGTGGHNEQF,TRBV10-3,TRBJ2-1
ASSLTGGRYEQY,TRBV5-6,TRBJ2-7
ASSQVSQGLVNTEAF,TRBV4-2,TRBJ1-1
ASSEFPSSYNEQF,TRBV25-1,TRBJ2-1
ASSPGERVQETQY,TRBV25-1,TRBJ2-5
ASSFPFSTDTQY,TRBV28,TRBJ2-3
AWGPRVEQF,TRBV30,TRBJ2-1